This TCR beta chain was documented in a study of T cells after yellow fever vaccination. This CDR3 has 17 residues. CDR1 and CDR2 from the germline V gene are MGHRA and YSYEKL. V lost 0 bases, J lost 3 bases, and 17 bases lay in between. This clonotype was picked up a small number of times. TCRdb passed the 5' RACE reads through MiXCR, listing each CDR3 protein once. The sample includes 450,000 to 600,000 distinct CDR3 sequences, roughly a sixth of them seen just once. The origin of this receptor is a man between 18 and 35 years old who received the YFV17D yellow fever vaccine. This chain uses TRBV4-1 with TRBJ1-2; D ambiguous. The sequences come from PBMCs, collected about 5 days after the first yellow fever vaccination. The CDR3 loop is CASSQDTASRLHYGYTF. The CDR3 nucleotides read TGCGCCAGCAGCCAAGATACGGCTAGTCGGCTGCACTATGGCTACACCTTC.